The present TCR beta chain was sequenced within a study of blood T cell repertoires in COVID-19. Across the study: PBMCs, B-cell-depleted T cells, or T cells were the source of the cDNA or gDNA that made up the material.

Profiling relied on immunoSEQ multiplex PCR, and the TCRdb table lists in-frame clones only, not all of them. The sample gives around 150,000 clones, roughly 89% of which show up once; about 4.3% is in the top ten. The germline V gene encodes CDR1 SQVTM and CDR2 ANQGSEA. With 7 bases clipped from V and 4 bases from J, the junction kept 11 bases outside the gene matches. The CDR3 length is 14 residues. The receptor was isolated from a woman between 40 and 55 years old with acute or convalescent COVID-19. This chain connects TRBV29-1 to TRBJ2-7, with 9 bases identical to TRBD1. Material for sequencing was peripheral blood. The CDR3 sequence is CSAEGDRGEYEQYF. The CDR3 bases are TGCAGCGCCGAGGGCGACAGGGGGGAATACGAGCAGTACTTC.